This T cell receptor (beta chain) was sequenced in a study of T cell repertoires in cytomegalovirus infection. At the level of the study: Public signatures in TCR beta pointed to CMV infection and matching HLA type. Whole-study findings and limits: Totalled public TCR beta family frequency picked out people who carried CMV plus the relevant HLA.

The CDR3 extends over 12 amino acids. The germline gives CDR1 SGHVT, CDR2 SQSDAQ. V lost 7 bases, J lost 2 bases, and 9 bases lay in between. Turning to this clonotype: The antigen is undetermined.

TCRdb fed the reads into MiXCR, producing one record per CDR3 protein. The top ten clones hold less than 50% of a sample with around 250,000 distinct CDR3 sequences, around 15% of them seen once. Sequencing was carried out using CD8+ T cells from PBMCs. This chain links TRBV7-4 with TRBJ2-7; D unresolved. The receptor was isolated from a human donor in good health (CMV status not recorded). Some clones in this sample may be carry-over from other donors' samples. The CDR3 nucleotides read TGTGCCAGCACGGACGGTACCTACGAGCAGTACTTC. Protein: CASTDGTYEQYF.